This TCR beta chain was profiled in a study of shared clonotypes between healthy human individuals. Turning to the study itself: Donors were a couple of women and a few men aged 18 to 49.

Sequenced by immunoSEQ multiplex PCR; TCRdb stores in-frame clones only, minus some. The table shows 1.5 million to 2.5 million clones, with 85% to 95% occurring only once. This CDR3 has 14 amino acids. The junction had 5 bases not matched to a gene; V was cut back by 5 bases and J by 1 base. The germline gives CDR1 MDHEN, CDR2 SYDVKM. CD8 cells regarded as naive lacked CD45RO, were positively chosen for CCR7, and omitted terminally differentiated effector memory CD45RA+ cells. This TCR derives from a man younger than 35 in good health. The J gene is TRBJ2-7, the V gene TRBV28, with 7 bases matching TRBD1. Specimen: naive CD8+ T cells sorted from blood. In nucleotides, the CDR3 is TGTGCCAGCAGTAACAGGGGCCTATCCTACGAGCAGTACTTC. Translated: CASSNRGLSYEQYF.